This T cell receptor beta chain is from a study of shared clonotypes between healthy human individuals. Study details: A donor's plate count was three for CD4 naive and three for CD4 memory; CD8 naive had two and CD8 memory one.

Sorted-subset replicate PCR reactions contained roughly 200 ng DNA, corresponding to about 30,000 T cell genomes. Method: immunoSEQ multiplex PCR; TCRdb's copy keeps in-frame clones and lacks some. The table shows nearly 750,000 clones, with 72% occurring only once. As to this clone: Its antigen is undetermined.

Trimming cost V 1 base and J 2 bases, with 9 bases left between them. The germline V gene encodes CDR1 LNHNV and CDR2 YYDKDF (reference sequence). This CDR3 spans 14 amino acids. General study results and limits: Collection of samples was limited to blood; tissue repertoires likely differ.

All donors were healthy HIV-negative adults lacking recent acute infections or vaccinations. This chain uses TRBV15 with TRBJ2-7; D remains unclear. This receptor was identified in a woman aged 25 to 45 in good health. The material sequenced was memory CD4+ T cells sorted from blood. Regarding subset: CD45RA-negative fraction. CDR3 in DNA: TGTGCCACCAGCAGAGCCACAGAACCCTACGAGCAGTACTTC. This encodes CATSRATEPYEQYF.